Presented here are 22 T cell receptor beta chains from one specimen sequenced in a study of blood T cell repertoires in COVID-19. The assay was immunoSEQ multiplex PCR, and TCRdb's table has in-frame clones only and misses some. This sample has 350,000 to 400,000 clones, with 70% to 90% found just once. Sequencing input: PBMCs or T cells enriched from blood (not recorded which). The receptor source for this set is a woman aged 25 to 45 with acute COVID-19.

Comments on this clone: Other DNA sequences in the same sample also yield this CDR3. This chain links TRBV5-1 with TRBJ2-3, with 10 bases fitting TRBD2. J gave up 3 bases and V 0 bases, and 4 bases lay outside the gene matches. CDR3 length: 16 amino acids. The V gene's germline CDR1 is SGHRS and CDR2 YFSETQ. CDR3 region: CASSLELAGGTDTQYF. The CDR3 coding sequence is TGCGCCAGCAGCTTGGAATTAGCGGGGGGAACAGATACGCAGTATTTT.

CDR3 bases: TGTGCCAGCAGTGAATATCGGGGAGGGCAGCCCCAGCATTTT. Translating it yields CASSEYRGGQPQHF. The chain links TRBV2 to TRBJ1-5, with unresolved D. Trimming removed 2 bases from V and 7 bases from J, with 12 bases in between. The CDR3 runs 14 residues. In germline, CDR1 is SNHLY, CDR2 FYNNEI.

The chain recombines TRBV5-1 with TRBJ2-7; no clear D gene. CDR1 is SGHRS and CDR2 is YFSETQ in the germline V gene. This CDR3 spans 15 amino acids. Between the trimmed V and J ends, which lost 4 bases and 3 bases, there was a span of 17 bases. In nucleotides, the CDR3 is TGCGCCAGCAGCCTGGAAGGAAACAGTCTCTACGAGCAGTACTTC. Encoded protein: CASSLEGNSLYEQYF.

A single count supports this clone. V gene TRBV7-9 combines with J gene TRBJ1-4; TRBD1 matches 8 bases. CDR3 length: 14 amino acids. Losses at the gene ends were 5 bases for V and 5 bases for J; bases not matched to a gene: 4. CDR1 and CDR2 (germline): SEHNR, FQNEAQ (reference sequence). This chain's CDR3 is CASSPGTGNEKLFF. CDR3 nucleotide sequence: TGTGCCAGCAGCCCCGGGACAGGAAATGAAAAACTGTTTTTT.

The chain uses TRBV2 and TRBJ1-6; D possibly corresponds to TRBD1 (5 bases). The CDR3 is 17 residues long. V lost 5 bases and J lost 0, with 14 bases in between. CDR1 is SNHLY, CDR2 FYNNEI, per germline. CDR3 amino acids: CASSTAGGSSYNSPLHF. DNA of the CDR3: TGTGCCAGCAGTACTGCGGGGGGGAGCTCCTATAATTCACCCCTCCACTTT.

The CDR3 nucleotides are TGTGCCAGCAGGCTAGCGGGGTCCAATGAGCAGTTCTTC. It codes for CASRLAGSNEQFF. The chain employs TRBV2 and TRBJ2-1, with 9 nucleotides matching TRBD2. The CDR3 is 13 residues long. The V gene's germline CDR1 is SNHLY and CDR2 FYNNEI. With V trimmed by 6 bases and J by 6 bases, 3 bases remained unmatched.

The V gene is TRBV19, the J gene TRBJ2-3, with 9 positions matching TRBD1. CDR3 size: 14 residues. The junction had 7 bases not matched to a gene; V was cut back by 8 bases and J by 4 bases. Germline V gene data show CDR1 as LNHDA and CDR2 as SQIVND (reference sequence). In DNA, the CDR3 is TGTGCCAGTCGGACAGGGGAAATTTCAGATACGCAGTATTTT. As protein: CASRTGEISDTQYF.

This clone has a handful of counts. Other DNA sequences in this sample translate to the same CDR3. This chain joins TRBV2 and TRBJ2-7; no firm D call. Trimming stripped 2 bases from V and 3 bases from J, with 5 bases between. The germline V gene encodes CDR1 SNHLY and CDR2 FYNNEI. The CDR3 length is 12 residues. CDR3 coding DNA: TGTGCCAGCAGTGAATCGCGCTACGAGCAGTACTTC. It is translated as CASSESRYEQYF.

The genes are TRBV27 and TRBJ1-1; no definite D call. Trimming took 6 bases from V and 4 from J, leaving 18 bases between them. This CDR3 is 15 amino acids long. The germline CDR1 and CDR2 sequences are MNHEY and SMNVEV (reference sequence). In nucleotides, the CDR3 is TGTGCCAGCAGCGCCCCCGGGTACGGGAGCACTGAAGCTTTCTTT. Translation: CASSAPGYGSTEAFF.

This chain joins TRBV7-9 and TRBJ1-6, with D possibly TRBD1 on 6 matching bases. V shed 6 bases and J shed 10 bases, with 16 bases lying between them. Germline V CDR1 and CDR2: SEHNR, FQNEAQ (reference sequence). CDR3 size: 14 residues. The CDR3 loop is CASSSGQARSPLHF. The CDR3, as DNA: TGTGCCAGCAGTTCGGGACAAGCAAGATCACCCCTCCACTTT.

The V gene is TRBV7-2, the J gene TRBJ1-1, with D possibly matching TRBD1 (5 bases). Germline V CDR1 and CDR2: SGHTA, FQGNSA. The CDR3 extends over 13 amino acids. The V and J ends lost 4 bases and 1 base respectively, with 7 bases between them. CDR3 loop: CASSYTGNTEAFF. The CDR3 DNA reads TGTGCCAGCAGCTATACAGGGAACACTGAAGCTTTCTTT.

CDR3 DNA sequence: TGTGCCAGAAGCTTGGGGGGCCGACAGGGAAACAATCAGCCCCAGCATTTT. Encoded protein: CARSLGGRQGNNQPQHF. The chain combines TRBV5-3 with TRBJ1-5; 7 bases are a match to TRBD1. TRBV5-3 is an ORF; its function is uncertain. The CDR3 is 17 amino acids. With V trimmed by 0 bases and J by 3 bases, 9 bases remained unmatched.

V gene TRBV9 combines with J gene TRBJ2-5, with 12 bases fitting TRBD2. The CDR3 loop spans 15 amino acids. The J segment lost 7 bases and the V segment lost 1 base, leaving 5 bases of the junction unmatched. Germline V lookup: CDR1 SGDLS, CDR2 YYNGEE. The CDR3 nucleotides read TGTGCCAGCAGCGTATTAGGACTAGCGGGGATGACCCAGTACTTC. Its protein is CASSVLGLAGMTQYF.

The rearrangement uses TRBV10-3 and TRBJ2-1, with a tentative D call TRBD2 (5 bases). V shed 4 bases and J shed 5 bases, with 9 bases lying between them. CDR3 length: 13 residues. Germline V gene data show CDR1 as ENHRY and CDR2 as SYGVKD. The CDR3 loop is CAISAVRDNEQFF. CDR3 in DNA: TGTGCCATCAGTGCTGTGCGGGACAATGAGCAGTTCTTC.

V and J are TRBV2 and TRBJ1-1; the match to TRBD1 covers 8 bases. J lost 10 bases, V lost 6 bases, and 10 bases had no gene match. Germline values: CDR1 SNHLY, CDR2 FYNNEI. The CDR3 has 13 residues. The CDR3 DNA sequence: TGTGCCAGCAGCGCTCAGGGGGCTTATGTAGCTTTCTTT. Its protein product is CASSAQGAYVAFF.

This clone was recorded only once. The chain couples TRBV6-5 to TRBJ1-2; D may be TRBD1 (6 bases). The V and J ends lost 6 bases and 8 bases respectively, with 10 bases between them. There are 11 residues in the CDR3. Germline CDR1 is MNHEY and CDR2 is SVGAGI. CDR3 in DNA: TGTGCCAGCAGCACAGGGATCGGCTACACCTTC. Residues: CASSTGIGYTF.

The chain combines TRBV24-1 with TRBJ1-1; possibly TRBD1 for D (6 bases). The V gene lost 2 bases and the J gene lost 0 bases, with 12 bases spanning the gap. This CDR3 has 16 amino acids. Germline CDR1 is KGHDR and CDR2 is SFDVKD. CDR3 loop: CATSDSNDRMNTEAFF. CDR3 coding DNA: TGTGCCACCAGTGATTCGAACGACAGGATGAACACTGAAGCTTTCTTT.

Here the CDR3 reads CASSHYLPLPGLAGGRGNEQFF. The DNA for the CDR3 is TGTGCCAGCAGCCATTACCTCCCCTTACCGGGACTAGCGGGGGGGCGTGGCAATGAGCAGTTCTTC. This chain links TRBV7-6 with TRBJ2-1; TRBD2 aligns across 16 bases. CDR3 length: 22 residues. Per germline, CDR1 SGHVS and CDR2 FNYEAQ. Unmatched junction bases numbered 22, after V lost 5 bases and J lost 6 bases.

The CDR3 DNA follows: TGTGCCACCCGAACCGGACTAGCGGGATTAGATACGCAGTATTTT. Encoded protein: CATRTGLAGLDTQYF. The rearrangement uses TRBV5-5 and TRBJ2-3, with 12 bases aligning to TRBD2. The CDR3 is 15 amino acids. The germline gives CDR1 SGHKS, CDR2 YYEKEE (reference sequence). With V trimmed by 9 bases and J by 5 bases, 10 bases remained unmatched.

The chain links TRBV7-3 to TRBJ2-1; a weak D match, TRBD2 (5 bases). CDR1 and CDR2 (germline): SGHTA, FQGTGA. The CDR3 sequence is 15 residues long. V was shortened by 5 bases and J by 2 bases, with 13 bases between the two germline ends. The CDR3 protein is CASSPRDGAYNEQFF. In nucleotides, the CDR3 is TGTGCCAGCAGCCCGAGGGATGGGGCCTACAATGAGCAGTTCTTC.

The chain employs TRBV6-5 and TRBJ2-1; D may be TRBD1 (6 bases). This CDR3 is 15 amino acids long. The ends were cut back, 5 bases at V and 8 bases at J, with 19 bases in the middle. In germline, CDR1 is MNHEY, CDR2 SVGAGI. In DNA form, the CDR3 reads TGTGCCAGCAGTCGGCCCGGGGCAAAGGGGGATGAGCAGTTCTTC. The encoded protein is CASSRPGAKGDEQFF.

This chain joins TRBV13 and TRBJ1-1; perhaps TRBD1 as D (6 bases). Trimming shortened V by 3 bases and J by 3 bases, and 14 bases separated the two germline ends. Germline loops: CDR1 PRHDT, CDR2 FYEKMQ (reference sequence). This CDR3 spans 15 amino acids. The CDR3 sequence: CASSFQIQGYTEAFF. The CDR3 bases are TGTGCCAGCAGCTTCCAGATTCAGGGGTACACTGAAGCTTTCTTT.